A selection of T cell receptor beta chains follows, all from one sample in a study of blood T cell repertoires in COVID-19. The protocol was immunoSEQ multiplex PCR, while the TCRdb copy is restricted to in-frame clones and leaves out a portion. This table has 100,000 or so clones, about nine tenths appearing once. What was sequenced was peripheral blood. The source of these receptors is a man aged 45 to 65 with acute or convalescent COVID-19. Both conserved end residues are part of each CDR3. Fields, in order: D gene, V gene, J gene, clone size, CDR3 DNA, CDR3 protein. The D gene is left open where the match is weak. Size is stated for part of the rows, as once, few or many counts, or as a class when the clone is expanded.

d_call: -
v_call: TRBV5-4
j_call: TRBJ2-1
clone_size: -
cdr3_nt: TGTGCCAGCAGCGGCGGGACCCTCGCTGAGCAGTTCTTC
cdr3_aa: CASSGGTLAEQFF

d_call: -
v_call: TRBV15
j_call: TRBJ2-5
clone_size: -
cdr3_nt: TGTGCCACCAGCGAGACAGACTACCAAGAGACCCAGTACTTC
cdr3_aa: CATSETDYQETQYF

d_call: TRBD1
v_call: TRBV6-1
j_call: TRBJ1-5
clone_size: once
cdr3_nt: TGTGCCAGCAGTGAAGCGCCGGACAGGTATCAGCCCCAGCATTTT
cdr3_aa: CASSEAPDRYQPQHF

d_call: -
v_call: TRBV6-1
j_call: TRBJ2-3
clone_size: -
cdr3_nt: TGTGCCAGCAGTGATTTAAGGGCTAGCAGAGATACGCAGTATTTT
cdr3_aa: CASSDLRASRDTQYF

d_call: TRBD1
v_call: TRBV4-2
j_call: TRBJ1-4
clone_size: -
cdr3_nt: TGTGCCAGCAGCCAAGTCGAGGGCAGGGGGCAGGGTAATGAAAAACTGTTTTTT
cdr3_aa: CASSQVEGRGQGNEKLFF

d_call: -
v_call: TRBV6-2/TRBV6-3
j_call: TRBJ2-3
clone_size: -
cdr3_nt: TGTGCCAGCAGCTCGTGGGGCGTTCTAGATACGCAGTATTTT
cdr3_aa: CASSSWGVLDTQYF

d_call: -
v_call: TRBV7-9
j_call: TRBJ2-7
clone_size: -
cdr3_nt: TGTGCCAGCAGCTTAGAAACAGATCCCTACGAGCAGTACTTC
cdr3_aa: CASSLETDPYEQYF

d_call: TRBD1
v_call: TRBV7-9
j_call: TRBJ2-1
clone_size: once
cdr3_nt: TGTGCCAGCAGCCTTCGGACAGGAACAGTCGAACTTGAGCAGTTCTTC
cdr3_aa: CASSLRTGTVELEQFF

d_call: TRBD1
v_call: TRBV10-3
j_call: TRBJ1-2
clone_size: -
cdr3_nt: TGTGCCATCAGTGGGGGGACAGGAGTTTCCTATGGCTACACCTTC
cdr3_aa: CAISGGTGVSYGYTF

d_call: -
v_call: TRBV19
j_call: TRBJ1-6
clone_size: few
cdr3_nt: TGTGCCAGTAGTCCCCAGGGCTTGAATTCACCCCTCCACTTT
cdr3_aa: CASSPQGLNSPLHF

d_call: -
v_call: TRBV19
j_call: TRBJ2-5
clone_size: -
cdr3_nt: TGTGCCAGTAGTATAGCCGGGGTCCAAGAGACCCAGTACTTC
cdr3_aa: CASSIAGVQETQYF

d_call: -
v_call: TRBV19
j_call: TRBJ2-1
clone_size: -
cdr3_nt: TGTGCCAGTTCCACAGTCGATCCCTTTTACAATGAGCAGTTCTTC
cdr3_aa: CASSTVDPFYNEQFF

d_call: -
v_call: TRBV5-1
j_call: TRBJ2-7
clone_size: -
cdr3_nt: TGCGCCAGCAGCTTGGTTGGGACTCCAGCCTACGAGCAGTACTTC
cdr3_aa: CASSLVGTPAYEQYF

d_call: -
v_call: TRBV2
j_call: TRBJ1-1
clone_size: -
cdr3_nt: TGTGCCAGCAGCGTACATGGAGGCACTGAAGCTTTCTTT
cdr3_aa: CASSVHGGTEAFF

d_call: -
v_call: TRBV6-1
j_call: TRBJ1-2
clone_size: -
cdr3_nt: TGTGCCAGCAGTGAGATCGGTTATGGCTACACCTTC
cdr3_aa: CASSEIGYGYTF

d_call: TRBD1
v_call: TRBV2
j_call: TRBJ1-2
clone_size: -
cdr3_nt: TGTGCCAGCAGTGAATCGGACAGGGGGAATGGCTACACCTTC
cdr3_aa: CASSESDRGNGYTF

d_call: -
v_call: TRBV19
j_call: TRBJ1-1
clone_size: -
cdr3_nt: TGTGCCAGTAGTATGGGGCAGATGAACACTGAAGCTTTCTTT
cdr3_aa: CASSMGQMNTEAFF

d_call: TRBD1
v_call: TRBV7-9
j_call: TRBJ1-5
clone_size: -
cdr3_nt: TGTGCCAGCAGCTTAGGAGGGACAGGGAGTAGAAATCAGCCCCAGCATTTT
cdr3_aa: CASSLGGTGSRNQPQHF

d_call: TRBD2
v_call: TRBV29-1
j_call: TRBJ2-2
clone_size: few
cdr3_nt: TGCAGCGGCCGGGGGGGTGGCGGCACCGGGGAGCTGTTTTTT
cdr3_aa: CSGRGGGGTGELFF

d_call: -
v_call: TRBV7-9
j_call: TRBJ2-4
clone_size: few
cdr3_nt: TGTGCCAGCAGCCAAAGGGGGAAAAACATTCAGTACTTC
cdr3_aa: CASSQRGKNIQYF